These 24 T cell receptor beta chains were sequenced from one sample in a study of CD8 T cells in Susac syndrome. It was with random hexamers that roughly 0.5 to 1 ug RNA was reverse transcribed. TCRdb re-analysed the immunoSEQ multiplex PCR reads in MiXCR, keeping a single row per CDR3 protein. Of approximately 280,000 distinct CDR3 sequences in the sample, around 84% were seen once. Sequencing used CD8+ T cells from PBMCs. These receptors originate from a human donor with multiple sclerosis.

This rearrangement joins TRBV5-5 to TRBJ1-5; D gene ambiguous. The CDR3 totals 14 residues. Per the germline V gene, CDR1 is SGHKS and CDR2 is YYEKEE (reference sequence). Trimming pared 0 bases from V and 2 bases from J, leaving 6 bases between. This chain's CDR3 is CASSLAEGNQPQHF. In DNA form, the CDR3 reads TGTGCCAGCAGCTTGGCAGAGGGCAATCAGCCCCAGCATTTT.

This chain connects TRBV9 to TRBJ2-1; a weak D match, TRBD1 (6 bases). The CDR3 extends over 15 amino acids. Germline CDR1 is SGDLS and CDR2 is YYNGEE. V was cut by 4 bases and J by 2 bases, with 13 bases left in between. The CDR3 protein is CASSPMGAPYNEQFF. The CDR3 region has the DNA TGTGCCAGCAGCCCCATGGGGGCCCCCTACAATGAGCAGTTCTTC.

The V call is TRBV2, the J call TRBJ1-2; a possible D gene is TRBD1 (5 bases). Trimming removed 7 bases at V and 2 bases at J, with 20 bases between. CDR1 and CDR2 (germline): SNHLY, FYNNEI. The CDR3 length is 16 residues. The CDR3 protein is CASTKPKTGLNYGYTF. The CDR3 nucleotides read TGTGCCAGCACCAAACCAAAAACAGGCCTCAACTATGGCTACACCTTC.

V gene TRBV19 combines with J gene TRBJ2-7; TRBD1 or TRBD2 may be the D gene (7 bases each). The CDR3 is made up of 11 amino acids. Germline CDR1 LNHDA, CDR2 SQIVND (reference sequence). Trimming cost V 10 bases and J 6 bases, with 13 bases left between them. The CDR3 is CATQGGREQYF. In DNA form, the CDR3 reads TGTGCCACCCAGGGGGGGCGCGAGCAGTACTTC.

This clonotype was counted a single time. V gene TRBV27 combines with J gene TRBJ1-5; no definite D call. CDR3 size: 15 residues. Germline assignment: CDR1 MNHEY and CDR2 SMNVEV (reference sequence). V dropped 6 bases and J dropped 1 base, with 13 bases sitting between them. The CDR3 loop is CASRGQIGSNQPQHF. The CDR3 bases are TGTGCCAGCAGGGGTCAGATTGGGAGCAATCAGCCCCAGCATTTT.

The chain recombines TRBV20-1 with TRBJ2-6, with 8 nucleotides matching TRBD2. The V gene end was trimmed by 1 base and the J gene end by 2 bases; junction bases not matched to a gene: 7. This CDR3 has 17 amino acids. Germline CDR1 and CDR2: DFQATT and SNEGSKA (reference sequence). The CDR3 loop is CSARVRSREAGANVLTF. CDR3 in DNA: TGCAGTGCTAGAGTGAGGTCGCGGGAGGCTGGGGCCAACGTCCTGACTTTC.

The rearrangement uses TRBV6-5 and TRBJ2-3, with TRBD2 as a possible D gene (5 bases). Trimming left V 0 bases short and J 2 bases short, with 18 bases between. Looked up from germline, CDR1 is MNHEY and CDR2 is SVGAGI. The CDR3 totals 18 residues. The CDR3 sequence: CASSYSRVLQTATDTQYF. For the CDR3, the DNA is TGTGCCAGCAGTTACTCGAGGGTCCTCCAAACGGCCACAGATACGCAGTATTTT.

The CDR3 DNA follows: TGTGCCAGCACCCGGGACAGCCAAGAGACCCAGTACTTC. Translation gives CASTRDSQETQYF. V and J are TRBV5-6 and TRBJ2-5; 7 bases are a match to TRBD1. Germline-derived CDR1 and CDR2 are SGHDT and YYEEEE. This CDR3 region has 13 residues. Losses at the gene ends were 6 bases for V and 1 base for J; bases not matched to a gene: 3.

This chain connects TRBV10-3 to TRBJ2-7; no reliable D call. Germline V gene sequence: CDR1 ENHRY, CDR2 SYGVKD. Deletions cut 5 bases from V and 6 bases from J, with 23 bases between. CDR3 length equals 16 residues. CDR3 DNA: TGTGCCATCAGTCCCTTTTTCAGCCCGTCCGGCGTCGAGCAGTACTTC. The encoded protein is CAISPFFSPSGVEQYF.

J is TRBJ2-5 and V is TRBV23-1; possibly TRBD1 for D (6 bases). TRBV23-1 is placed among ORFs of uncertain function. This CDR3 is 16 amino acids long. Trimming removed 6 bases from V and 2 bases from J, with 19 bases in between. This CDR3 is CASRCVQGHLQETQYF. CDR3 sequence (DNA): TGCGCCAGCAGGTGTGTCCAGGGGCACTTACAAGAGACCCAGTACTTC.

The CDR3 bases are TGTGCCAGCAGCCCCGGGACAGGGGGAATCGATGAGCAGTTCTTC. Protein product: CASSPGTGGIDEQFF. The V gene is TRBV6-5, the J gene TRBJ2-1, with 11 nucleotides matching TRBD1. Germline CDR1 and CDR2: MNHEY and SVGAGI. V was pared by 6 bases and J by 8 bases, with 9 bases of the junction left unmatched. This CDR3 contains 15 residues.

V gene TRBV20-1 combines with J gene TRBJ2-1; TRBD2 aligns across 9 bases. The CDR3 sequence is 14 residues long. In germline, CDR1 is DFQATT, CDR2 SNEGSKA (reference sequence). After removal of 1 base from V and 8 bases from J, the junction contained 6 bases not matched to a gene. In DNA form, the CDR3 reads TGCAGTGCTAGAGGGACCGCGGGGGGGTATGAGCAGTTCTTC. It specifies CSARGTAGGYEQFF.

The chain couples TRBV13 to TRBJ2-3; 7 bases match TRBD2. CDR1 and CDR2 (germline): PRHDT, FYEKMQ (reference sequence). CDR3 length equals 17 residues. V shed 4 bases, J shed 4 bases, and the junction held 14 bases outside the gene matches. This chain's CDR3 is CASSSMGSGGLADTQYF. The CDR3 DNA reads as TGTGCCAGCAGCTCCATGGGATCGGGAGGCCTGGCAGATACGCAGTATTTT.

The gene calls are TRBV30 and TRBJ2-1; TRBD2 might be the D (5 bases). CDR3 length equals 12 residues. V was trimmed by 5 bases and J by 6 bases, leaving 11 bases between them. Per germline, CDR1 GTSNPN and CDR2 SVGIG (reference sequence). The CDR3 sequence is CAWEGRSNEQFF. The CDR3 nucleotides are TGTGCCTGGGAGGGCCGAAGCAATGAGCAGTTCTTC.

The chain employs TRBV2 and TRBJ2-7; D may be TRBD1 (5 bases). In germline, CDR1 is SNHLY, CDR2 FYNNEI. This CDR3 contains 15 residues. Trimming pared 8 bases from V and 3 bases from J, leaving 20 bases between. The CDR3 protein is CASGRPDSSHYEQYF. CDR3 sequence (DNA): TGTGCCAGCGGAAGACCCGACAGCTCTCACTACGAGCAGTACTTC.

CDR3 in amino acids: CASSSRLTPATNEKLFF. CDR3 nucleotide sequence: TGCGCCAGCAGCTCCCGTCTGACACCCGCAACTAATGAAAAACTGTTTTTT. This rearrangement joins TRBV5-1 to TRBJ1-4; D not resolved. Trimming left V 3 bases short and J 0 bases short, with 15 bases between. Germline V gene sequence: CDR1 SGHRS, CDR2 YFSETQ. CDR3 length: 17 amino acids.

The CDR3 coding sequence is TGCGCCAGTTCCGACAGGCGTAATGAAAAACTGTTTTTT. Encoded protein: CASSDRRNEKLFF. This rearrangement joins TRBV23-1 to TRBJ1-4; a weak D match, TRBD1 (6 bases). TRBV23-1 is annotated as an ORF whose role is uncertain. This CDR3 has 13 residues. Trimming stripped 9 bases from V and 4 bases from J, with 12 bases between.

Only one count was recorded for this clonotype. The chain carries TRBV20-1 and TRBJ1-1; TRBD1 might be the D (5 bases). The CDR3 has 18 amino acids. Germline V gene sequence: CDR1 DFQATT, CDR2 SNEGSKA (reference sequence). Trimming left V 1 base short and J 0 bases short, with 21 bases between. The CDR3 DNA reads TGCAGTGCTAGAGGGGTGGGGCAGGGCTCTTTTATGAACACTGAAGCTTTCTTT. Amino acid sequence: CSARGVGQGSFMNTEAFF.

The chain links TRBV5-4 to TRBJ2-6; D unresolved. The length of the CDR3 is 16 residues. Trimming pared 4 bases from V and 1 base from J, leaving 12 bases between. Germline lookup yields CDR1 SGHNT and CDR2 YYREEE (reference sequence). The CDR3 sequence is CASSPNYGSGANVLTF. Written as DNA, the CDR3 is TGTGCCAGCAGCCCCAATTACGGGTCTGGGGCCAACGTCCTGACTTTC.

This clonotype has more than one count but fewer than ten. This chain links TRBV27 with TRBJ1-6; D is undetermined. The CDR3 has 13 amino acids. Germline CDR1 reads MNHEY; CDR2 reads SMNVEV (reference sequence). The ends were cut back, 5 bases at V and 9 bases at J, with 11 bases in the middle. CDR3 in DNA: TGTGCCAGCAGTGGTGGAAGGGTTTCACCCCTCCACTTT. Its protein is CASSGGRVSPLHF.

The CDR3 spells CASTGQREGNEQFF. CDR3 DNA sequence: TGTGCCAGCACCGGCCAGCGGGAGGGTAATGAGCAGTTCTTC. The chain recombines TRBV6-6 with TRBJ2-1, with TRBD2 matching over 10 bases. The CDR3 runs 14 residues. Germline CDR1 and CDR2: MNHNY and SVGAGI (reference sequence). The V segment lost 7 bases and the J segment 7 bases; nucleotides outside the gene matches: 7.

The chain has TRBV5-5 and TRBJ1-2; possible D gene TRBD1, 5 bases. CDR3 length: 14 residues. Trimming pared 2 bases from V and 8 bases from J, leaving 16 bases between. Looked up from germline, CDR1 is SGHKS and CDR2 is YYEKEE (reference sequence). The CDR3 region has the DNA TGTGCCAGCAGCTTCAGGACACTCGCGGTGGGCTACACCTTC. Its protein product is CASSFRTLAVGYTF.

The rearrangement uses TRBV9 and TRBJ1-5; 7 nucleotides match TRBD1. The CDR3 loop spans 14 amino acids. CDR1 and CDR2 from the germline V gene are SGDLS and YYNGEE. Losses at the gene ends were 4 bases for V and 8 bases for J; bases not matched to a gene: 9. The CDR3 region has the DNA TGTGCCAGCAGCCCCGGACAGGACGGGGAGCCCCAGCATTTT. Residues: CASSPGQDGEPQHF.

This clonotype showed up just once. The CDR3 DNA reads as TGTGCCAGCATAGCCGCCGGGACACGCAATGAGCAGTTCTTC. Its protein is CASIAAGTRNEQFF. The chain uses TRBV6-5 and TRBJ2-1; a possible D gene is TRBD1 (6 bases). This CDR3 spans 14 amino acids. The ends were cut back, 7 bases at V and 6 bases at J, with 16 bases in the middle. Germline CDR1 reads MNHEY; CDR2 reads SVGAGI.